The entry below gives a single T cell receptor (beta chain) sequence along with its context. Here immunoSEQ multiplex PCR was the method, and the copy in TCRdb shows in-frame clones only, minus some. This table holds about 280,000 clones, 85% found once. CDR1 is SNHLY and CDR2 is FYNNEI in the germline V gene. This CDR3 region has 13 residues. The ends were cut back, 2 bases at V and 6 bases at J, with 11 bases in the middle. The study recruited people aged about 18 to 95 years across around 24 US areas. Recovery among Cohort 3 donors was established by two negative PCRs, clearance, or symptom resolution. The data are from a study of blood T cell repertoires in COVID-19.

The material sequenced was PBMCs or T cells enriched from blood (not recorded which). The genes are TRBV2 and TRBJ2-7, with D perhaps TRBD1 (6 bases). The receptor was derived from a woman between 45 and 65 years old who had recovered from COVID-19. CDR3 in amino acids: CASSERTAGEQYF. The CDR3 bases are TGTGCCAGCAGTGAACGGACAGCAGGCGAGCAGTACTTC.